The present TCR beta chain was sequenced within a study of shared clonotypes between healthy human individuals. Study information: Serving as donors were a couple of women and a few men, whose ages spanned 18 to 49. The study, taken as a whole, reports: The small donor group covered limited genetic and exposure diversity.

Assay: immunoSEQ multiplex PCR; the TCRdb copy retains only in-frame clones and omits some. This sample has 470,000 or so clones, with approximately 78% found just once. Notes on this clone: Its antigen is not identified. Given a far larger clone just one base away, this is likely a sequencing read error. In the same sample, other DNA sequences code for this CDR3.

Germline CDR1 reads MNHEY; CDR2 reads SMNVEV (reference sequence). CDR3 length: 12 amino acids. The sequence was obtained from a middle-aged woman in good health. Some clones in this sample may be carry-over from other donors' samples. The source material was PBMCs. This chain uses TRBV27 with TRBJ1-3; TRBD1 matches 8 bases. CDR3 in DNA: TGCGCCAGCGGGGACAGGAGAAACACCATATATTTT. This translates into CASGDRRNTIYF.